The source of this T cell receptor beta chain is a study of T-cell memory formation after mild COVID-19. General study results and limits: Prior to infection, memory already included some responding clones, suggesting cross-reactive memory joined. Still unconfirmed is whether the second-wave clones peaking on day 37 recognized SARS-CoV-2.

CDR1 SGHTA and CDR2 FQGTGA come from the germline V gene. With 2 bases removed from V and 3 bases from J, the gap between germline ends came to 13 bases. The CDR3 spans 15 residues. As for this clonotype: The target antigen is unknown.

MiXCR, applied by TCRdb to the 5' RACE reads, yields one record per CDR3 protein. The sample shows some 160,000 distinct CDR3 sequences, roughly a third of them seen only once. This chain joins TRBV7-3 and TRBJ2-5, with D maybe TRBD2 (5 bases). This sequence was found in an adult woman who had mild COVID-19 (a few samples of this study predate the infection). Cell type and time point are not known. The sample comprised PBMCs or a T cell subset sorted from them (not recorded which). Here the CDR3 DNA reads TGTGCCAGCAGCTTAGGGCCGGTGGAGGAAGAGACCCAGTACTTC. It encodes CASSLGPVEEETQYF.